A selection of T cell receptor beta chains follows, all from one sample in a study of blood T cell repertoires in COVID-19. TCRdb's table, derived via immunoSEQ multiplex PCR, lists solely in-frame clones and lacks some. The data show approximately 240,000 clones, with 70% to 90% seen just once and 2.1% held by the top ten. The sequenced sample consisted of peripheral blood. These receptors came from a woman in her thirties or forties who had recovered from COVID-19. Both conserved end residues are trimmed from each CDR3. Clone size appears in some rows only: once, few, many, or a class for an expanded clone.

v_call	clone_size	j_call	cdr3_aa
TRBV14	.	TRBJ2-7	ASSKLAAGSYEQY
TRBV7-6	once	TRBJ1-4	ASSSVGWGQGKLF
TRBV28	.	TRBJ1-2	ASSLGEGISGT
TRBV30	.	TRBJ2-3	AWSYSRGDTQY
TRBV20-1	.	TRBJ2-1	SASSTIGF
TRBV5-8	.	TRBJ1-6	ASSLEQYNSPLH
TRBV28	.	TRBJ1-2	ASSIDRGKGYGYT
TRBV19	.	TRBJ1-1	ASSPGASNTEAF
TRBV5-1	.	TRBJ1-6	ASSSWRVGSYNSPLH
TRBV9	.	TRBJ1-6	ASSVGGQSRSPLH
TRBV28	.	TRBJ2-1	ASSFSSVLSYNEQF
TRBV7-2	once	TRBJ2-7	ASSPGGGGSYEQY
TRBV19	.	TRBJ2-7	ASSIDRGPYEQY
TRBV4-2	few	TRBJ2-3	ASSQGGGITDTQY
TRBV6-5	.	TRBJ2-7	ATKHRGTYEQY
TRBV6-6	once	TRBJ1-2	ASSFLRGGYT
TRBV7-2	.	TRBJ2-1	ASSLQREWNEQF
TRBV19	.	TRBJ2-2	ASSTTGRAGELF
TRBV6-5	.	TRBJ1-2	ASRTGTGGGYT
TRBV18	once	TRBJ1-1	ASSPRDRDILNTEAF
TRBV30	.	TRBJ2-5	AWSLIRAGGTFVRQETQY
TRBV20-1	once	TRBJ2-5	SASGTAGQETQY
TRBV3-1/TRBV3-2	.	TRBJ2-1	ASSHSRSLARNEQF
TRBV27	.	TRBJ2-7	ASRPGQGAEEQY
TRBV7-2	.	TRBJ2-3	ASSTPRGREVSTDTQY
TRBV28	.	TRBJ2-2	ASSYMGAGTGELF
TRBV19	.	TRBJ1-2	ASTMSGDGYT
TRBV2	.	TRBJ1-2	ASSRTGTGHYGYT
TRBV7-2	.	TRBJ2-3	ASTLGVAGGSDTQY
TRBV7-2	.	TRBJ2-7	ASTNSHEQY
TRBV28	.	TRBJ1-4	ASSSPRGSTNEKLF
TRBV25-1	.	TRBJ1-5	ASSASGSGGNQPQH
TRBV6-1	.	TRBJ2-5	ASSEVYSGRGETQY